This TCR beta chain was sequenced in a study of T-cell reconstitution after alpha-beta-depleted transplantation in children. Study-wide findings and caveats: Several hundred graft clones that had expanded were reportedly the source of alpha-beta T cells about two months after transplant. Surviving recipient T cells and thymic progenitors underlay high day-60 TCRbeta diversity in some patients. A year had passed since transplant, and T-cell counts and diversity by then came mostly from newly produced T cells.

Unique molecular identifiers were incorporated into the prepared TCRbeta library. TCRdb used MiXCR to reprocess the PCR reads, holding one entry per CDR3 protein. The repertoire holds nearly 250,000 distinct CDR3 sequences, with around 7.8% as singletons. This clonotype was counted many times. Its antigen is as yet unknown. The sample in question was PBMCs, mostly from graft donor cells, obtained 180 days after TCRalphabeta/CD19-depleted stem cell transplant. This receptor was identified in a male patient between 10 and 17 years old who had a stem cell transplant for acute lymphoblastic leukemia, so the T cells may come from the graft donor.

The CDR3 nucleotides are TGTGCTAGTGGTTTGGCCAGGGGCCCGGAGAATGGCTACACCTTC. It encodes CASGLARGPENGYTF. The chain has TRBV12-5 and TRBJ1-2, with TRBD1 as a possible D gene (6 bases). V was cut by 1 base and J by 6 bases, with 15 bases left in between. The CDR3 is 15 amino acids. Per germline, CDR1 LGHNT and CDR2 FRNRAP.